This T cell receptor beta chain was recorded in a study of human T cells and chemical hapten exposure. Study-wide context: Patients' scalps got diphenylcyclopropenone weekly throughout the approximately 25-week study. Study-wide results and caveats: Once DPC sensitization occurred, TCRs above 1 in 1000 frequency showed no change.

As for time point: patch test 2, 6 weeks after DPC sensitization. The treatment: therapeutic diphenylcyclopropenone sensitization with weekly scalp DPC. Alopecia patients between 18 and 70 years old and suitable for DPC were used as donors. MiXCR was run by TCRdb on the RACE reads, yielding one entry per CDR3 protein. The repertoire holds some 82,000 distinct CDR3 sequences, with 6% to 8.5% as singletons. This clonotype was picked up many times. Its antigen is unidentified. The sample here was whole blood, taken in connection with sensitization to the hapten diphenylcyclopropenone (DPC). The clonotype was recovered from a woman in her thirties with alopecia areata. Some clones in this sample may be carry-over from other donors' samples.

The CDR3 DNA sequence: TGTGCCAGCAGCCAGGCCGGGCTAGCGGGGGCCAACGTCCTGACTTTC. The encoded protein is CASSQAGLAGANVLTF. The chain couples TRBV3-1 to TRBJ2-6; tentative D call: TRBD2 (6 bases). The CDR3 totals 16 residues. Germline loops: CDR1 LGHDT, CDR2 YNNKEL (reference sequence). V lost 3 bases and J 4 bases, leaving 13 bases between the germline ends.